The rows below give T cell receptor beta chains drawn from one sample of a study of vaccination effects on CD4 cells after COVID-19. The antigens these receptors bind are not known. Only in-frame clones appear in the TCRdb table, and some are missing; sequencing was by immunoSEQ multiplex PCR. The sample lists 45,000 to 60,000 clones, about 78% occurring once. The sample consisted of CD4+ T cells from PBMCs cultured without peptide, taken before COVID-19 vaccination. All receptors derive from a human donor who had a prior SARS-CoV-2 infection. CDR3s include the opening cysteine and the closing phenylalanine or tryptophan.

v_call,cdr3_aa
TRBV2,CASRAPWSSGQYF
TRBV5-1,CASSGGLAGYNEQFF
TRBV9,CASSVAGTEDTQYF
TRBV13,CASSPWGRRYEQYF
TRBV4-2,CASSRGGGREASTDTQYF
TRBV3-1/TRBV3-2,CASSQENYRAGVDLSNNEQFF
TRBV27,CASSSRGEAFF
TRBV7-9,CASSSSPGVGSGNTIYF
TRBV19,CASSRQGAQNIQYF
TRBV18,CASSTGRRETQYF
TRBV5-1,CASSPGGKQETQYF
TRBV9,CASSVAQVGTEAFF
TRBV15,CATSRWGWGFDNQPQHF
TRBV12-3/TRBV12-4,CASSFRGEETQYF
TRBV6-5,CAGRQGISYEQYF
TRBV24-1,CATSDPGRGNTGELFF
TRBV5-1,CASSLEGQGRGETQYF
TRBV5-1,CASSLAGWETQYF
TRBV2,CASSEARGFEAFF
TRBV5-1,CASSLRYSRMGRNEQFF
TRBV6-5,CASRPLRAGNTEAFF
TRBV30,CAWHREEGEKLFF
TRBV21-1,CASSNESGTQETQYF
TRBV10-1,CASRRSRAPGDNEQFF
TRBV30,CAWRRLAGGSSYNEQFF
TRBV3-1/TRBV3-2,CASSQDGTYEQYF
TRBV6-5,CASSGPSGAQETQYF
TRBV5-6,CASSLPGGGETQYF
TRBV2,CASSWESTEAFF
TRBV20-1,CSASPTGGHSPLHF
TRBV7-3,CASSRTGNTDTQYF
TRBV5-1,CASSKEMGLAGEETQYF
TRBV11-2,CASSLDLTSGSSYEQYF
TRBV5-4,CASSLGLAGDTQYF
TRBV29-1,CSVAGLAGGFEQYF
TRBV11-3,CASSRDREIYEQYF
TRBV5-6,CASSFWTGSDGYTF
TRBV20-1,CSAEHKTQYF
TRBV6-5,CASKVGNTEAFF
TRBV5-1,CASSLWAGGSSDEKLFF
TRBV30,CAWSVSGVTAYEQYF
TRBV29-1,CSVETPQYNYGYTF
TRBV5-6,CASNAGQGRTDTQYF
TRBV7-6,CASSHNIGGSGNTIYF
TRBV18,CASSPQSGLAGGTYNEQFF
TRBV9,CASSVGFSGRENTGELFF
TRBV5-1,CASSLPPGSYNEQFF
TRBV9,CASSRRQVEAFF
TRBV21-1,CASRYAGREQYF
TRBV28,CASSSGHSHEQYF
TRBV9,CASSVVGGGTGETQYF
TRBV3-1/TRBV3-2,CASTTRDGEKLFF
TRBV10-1,CASSGRTSGRRGTDTQYF
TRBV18,CASSPLQGTGDEKLFF
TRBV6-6,CASSTDNFSNQPQHF
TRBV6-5,CASREGGAEETQYF
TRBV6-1,CASSDSFYEQYF